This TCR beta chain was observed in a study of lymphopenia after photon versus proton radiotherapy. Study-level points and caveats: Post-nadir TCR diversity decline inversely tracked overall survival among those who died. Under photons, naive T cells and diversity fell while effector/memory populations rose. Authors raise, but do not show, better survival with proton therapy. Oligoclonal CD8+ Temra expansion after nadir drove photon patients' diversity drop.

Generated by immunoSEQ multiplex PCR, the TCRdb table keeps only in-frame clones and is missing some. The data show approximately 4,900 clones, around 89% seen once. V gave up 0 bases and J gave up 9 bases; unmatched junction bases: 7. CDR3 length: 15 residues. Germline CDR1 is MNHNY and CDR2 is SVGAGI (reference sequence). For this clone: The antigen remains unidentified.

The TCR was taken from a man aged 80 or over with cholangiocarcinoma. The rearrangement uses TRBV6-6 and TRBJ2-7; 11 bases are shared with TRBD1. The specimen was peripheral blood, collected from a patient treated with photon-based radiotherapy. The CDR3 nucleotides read TGTGCCAGCAGTTACTCGAGCGGACAGGGGGCGGTGCAGTACTTC. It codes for CASSYSSGQGAVQYF.